The sequence of this T cell receptor beta chain was determined in a study of Ad26.COV2.S vaccination and SARS-CoV-2 variants. Here immunoSEQ multiplex PCR was the method, and the copy in TCRdb shows in-frame clones only, minus some. The sample consists of 350,000 to 400,000 clones, roughly nine tenths of them appearing once. Study findings and constraints: Placebo recipients had lower spike-specific TCR breadth than vaccine recipients.

The CDR3 totals 12 residues. The V gene's germline CDR1 is GTSNPN and CDR2 SVGIG (reference sequence). For this clone: Its antigen is not known. A read error may produce the germline difference seen at one junction end.

As to treatment: around 19 received Ad26.COV2.S at low or high dose, single or two shots; 5 received placebo; per-sample allocation not given. Each sample was drawn 63 days after the first injection (of vaccine or placebo). Vaccine was an Ad26 vector expressing Wuhan-strain SARS-CoV-2 spike. The input for sequencing was peripheral blood, taken in a trial of Ad26.COV2.S vaccine versus placebo. The rearrangement links TRBV30 to TRBJ2-7; D may be TRBD1 (6 bases). The source is a person between 18 and 65 years old who received the Ad26.COV2.S COVID-19 vaccine or a placebo. The DNA of the CDR3 is TGTGCCTGGAGTGTACGGGTCAGGGACACAAACTTC. It specifies CAWSVRVRDTNF.